A single sample gave rise to the 12 T cell receptor beta chains below, sequenced in a study of shared clonotypes between healthy human individuals (dated by TCRdb to about 2020). Library preparation employed the immunoSEQ multiplex PCR assay. The table comes from immuneACCESS by way of TCRdb, which keeps in-frame sequences with V and J called. Part of the clones is missing from these tables; in studies checked, under half for an unresolved V gene and the rest for unknown reasons. The sample has fewer than 3 million clones on record, less than 95% of them singletons. The ten largest clones take up approximately 0.39% of the sample. The sequenced material came from naive CD4+ T cells from PBMCs. The cell subset or site label here, explained by the study, means: CD45RA+ positively selected. These receptor sequences come from a man aged 18 to 35 in good health. Some clones in this sample may be carry-over from other donors' samples.

The V call is TRBV18, the J call TRBJ1-3; a possible D gene is TRBD1 (5 bases). The germline V and J ends were trimmed by 1 base and 4 bases, with 14 bases remaining between them. The length of the CDR3 is 16 residues. Germline V lookup: CDR1 KGHSH, CDR2 LQKENI. The CDR3 protein is CASSPLSAGTGNTIYF. As DNA, the CDR3 is TGTGCCAGCTCACCACTTAGCGCAGGGACGGGAAACACCATATATTTT.

The chain combines TRBV2 with TRBJ1-4, with D hard to call. Germline V gene sequence: CDR1 SNHLY, CDR2 FYNNEI. The length of the CDR3 is 13 residues. V was cut by 4 bases and J by 7 bases, with 10 bases left in between. The CDR3 reads CASSAERSEKLFF. The CDR3 DNA reads TGTGCCAGCAGTGCTGAGAGGAGTGAAAAACTGTTTTTT.

The V and J genes are TRBV27 and TRBJ2-5; TRBD1 or TRBD2 may be the D gene (5 bases each). The J call is uncertain, as TRBJ2-7 better fits the DNA end. The CDR3 has 15 residues. The V gene's germline CDR1 is MNHEY and CDR2 SMNVEV (reference sequence). CDR3 sequence reads: CASSGDPGLSYEQYF. CDR3 DNA: TGTGCCAGCAGTGGGGACCCCGGACTCTCCTACGAGCAGTACTTC.

The gene calls are TRBV7-2 and TRBJ2-1; D unresolved. The V gene's germline CDR1 is SGHTA and CDR2 FQGNSA. This CDR3 spans 13 amino acids. Trimming removed 5 bases from V and 3 bases from J, with 8 bases in between. The CDR3 region is CASSLNGYNEQFF. CDR3 bases: TGTGCCAGCAGCCTTAACGGCTACAATGAGCAGTTCTTC.

J is TRBJ2-3 and V is TRBV7-9; TRBD1 might be the D (5 bases). CDR1 and CDR2 (germline): SEHNR, FQNEAQ (reference sequence). CDR3 length equals 11 residues. The ends were cut back, 7 bases at V and 9 bases at J, with 11 bases in the middle. CDR3 nucleotide sequence: TGTGCCAGCACTGGGGCGGAAACGCAGTATTTT. Protein: CASTGAETQYF.

To note about this clone: In the same sample, other DNA sequences code for this CDR3. The V and J genes are TRBV7-2 and TRBJ2-2, with D perhaps TRBD2 (6 bases). V was shortened by 1 base and J by 0 bases, with 6 bases between the two germline ends. The CDR3 length is 15 residues. In germline, CDR1 is SGHTA, CDR2 FQGNSA. This chain's CDR3 is CASSLGGANTGELFF. The CDR3 nucleotides read TGTGCCAGCAGCTTAGGCGGGGCGAACACCGGGGAGCTGTTTTTT.

This chain connects TRBV4-1 to TRBJ1-5; no definite D call. Germline CDR1 is MGHRA and CDR2 is YSYEKL. V was trimmed by 10 bases and J by 5 bases, leaving 6 bases between them. This CDR3 is 10 amino acids long. The CDR3 region is CANLDQPQHF. The CDR3 DNA follows: TGCGCCAACCTAGATCAGCCCCAGCATTTT.

The chain recombines TRBV7-3 with TRBJ2-7; TRBD2 agrees at 9 bases. V lost 1 base and J lost 4; bases outside the gene matches: 5. The CDR3 covers 15 residues. Germline CDR1 reads SGHTA; CDR2 reads FQGTGA. The CDR3 region is CASSLSSSGKYEQYF. CDR3 DNA sequence: TGTGCCAGCAGCTTAAGTTCTAGCGGGAAGTACGAGCAGTACTTC.

This clone appeared once. This chain links TRBV5-4 with TRBJ1-1; 9 bases are a match to TRBD1. From germline, CDR1 is SGHNT and CDR2 YYREEE (reference sequence). This CDR3 region has 14 residues. Trimming cost V 3 bases and J 10 bases; bases outside gene matches: 10. The CDR3 DNA follows: TGTGCCAGCAGCTCCGGACAGGGGTTTATCGGAGCTTTCTTT. Translating it yields CASSSGQGFIGAFF.

The chain recombines TRBV12-5 with TRBJ1-2, with D possibly matching TRBD1 (5 bases). This CDR3 comprises 16 residues. V shed 1 base and J shed 3 bases, with 15 bases lying between them. Looked up from germline, CDR1 is LGHNT and CDR2 is FRNRAP. The DNA of the CDR3 is TGTGCTAGTGGTTTGGGCTCAGGGATCGAGGACTATGGCTACACCTTC. This gives the protein CASGLGSGIEDYGYTF.

Worth noting for this clone: Within the sample, other DNA sequences also encode this same CDR3. This chain connects TRBV28 to TRBJ1-3; the D is unclear. Trimming took off 3 bases at V and 4 bases at J, with 4 bases between the two ends. There are 12 residues in the CDR3. Germline values: CDR1 MDHEN, CDR2 SYDVKM. The CDR3, as DNA: TGTGCCAGCAGTTTGGTCGGAAACACCATATATTTT. Translation gives CASSLVGNTIYF.

The chain uses TRBV4-1 and TRBJ2-7; 14 bases are shared with TRBD2. The V segment lost 3 bases and the J segment 4 bases; nucleotides outside the gene matches: 8. The CDR3 consists of 17 residues. CDR1 MGHRA and CDR2 YSYEKL come from the germline V gene. CDR3: CASSQEPGTSGSYEQYF. CDR3 sequence (DNA): TGCGCCAGCAGCCAGGAACCCGGGACTAGCGGGAGTTACGAGCAGTACTTC.